These 9 T cell receptor beta chains originate from one sample sequenced in a study of T cell responses to AZD1222 COVID-19 vaccine. Data came from immunoSEQ multiplex PCR; TCRdb stores just in-frame clones and leaves some out. The table shows 140,000 to 150,000 clones, with about 90% occurring only once. Sequencing used peripheral blood, obtained 28 days after the second AZD1222 dose. These receptors were taken from an adult who received the AZD1222 COVID-19 vaccine.

The chain links TRBV12-3 or TRBV12-4 to TRBJ1-1, with 8 bases fitting TRBD1. The CDR3 is made up of 13 amino acids. The chain's CDR3 is CATYDRGNTEAFF. CDR3 DNA sequence: TGTGCTACTTACGACAGGGGGAACACTGAAGCTTTCTTT.

A word on this clone: The same CDR3 also results from other DNA sequences found in this sample. V and J are TRBV30 and TRBJ2-1, with D possibly being TRBD2 (6 bases). CDR1 is GTSNPN, CDR2 SVGIG, per germline (reference sequence). The V end lost 0 bases, the J end lost 1 base, and 10 bases lay between the germline ends. The CDR3 is 15 amino acids. The CDR3 DNA reads TGTGCCTGGAGTGTACGGGGGAGTTCCTACAATGAGCAGTTCTTC. It codes for CAWSVRGSSYNEQFF.

The genes are TRBV19 and TRBJ1-2; 7 bases map to TRBD1. J was trimmed by 4 bases and V by 1 base; bases with no gene match: 3. CDR3 length: 14 residues. Per germline, CDR1 LNHDA and CDR2 SQIVND (reference sequence). CDR3 residues: CASSIGGQLYGYTF. CDR3 nucleotides: TGTGCCAGTAGTATAGGGGGACAGCTCTATGGCTACACCTTC.

V usage is TRBV28 and J usage is TRBJ2-7, with 14 bases that match TRBD2. From germline, CDR1 is MDHEN and CDR2 SYDVKM. This CDR3 contains 17 residues. The junction had 10 bases not matched to a gene; V was cut back by 6 bases and J by 3 bases. CDR3 residues: CASRTERGLAGDYEQYF. In nucleotides, the CDR3 is TGTGCCAGCAGGACCGAGCGGGGACTAGCGGGGGACTACGAGCAGTACTTC.

The V and J genes are TRBV15 and TRBJ1-2; TRBD1 might be the D (6 bases). Trimming left V 5 bases short and J 5 bases short, with 27 bases between. This CDR3 region has 18 residues. Germline lookup yields CDR1 LNHNV and CDR2 YYDKDF (reference sequence). The DNA of the CDR3 is TGTGCCACCAGCCGAGCCTTTGGGGGGCGCGGCGTGGGGTATGGCTACACCTTC. Protein: CATSRAFGGRGVGYGYTF. Using reference TRBV15 and TRBJ1-2 for the parts outside the CDR3, the full variable domain is DAMVIQNPRYQVTQFGKPVTLSCSQTLNHNVMYWYQQKSSQAPKLLFHYYDKDFNNEADTPDNFQSRRPNTSFCFLDIRSPGLGDTAMYLCATSRAFGGRGVGYGYTFGSGTRLTVV.

The J gene is TRBJ2-7, the V gene TRBV7-9, with a possible D match to TRBD2 (5 bases). The CDR3 consists of 13 residues. The V end lost 1 base, the J end lost 2 bases, and 6 bases lay between the germline ends. Germline lookup yields CDR1 SEHNR and CDR2 FQNEAQ (reference sequence). The DNA of the CDR3 is TGTGCCAGCAGCTTAGAGCGGACCTACGAGCAGTACTTC. It is translated as CASSLERTYEQYF.

V usage is TRBV11-1 and J usage is TRBJ2-1; D call uncertain. Germline CDR1 and CDR2: SGHAT and FQDESV (reference sequence). The CDR3 has 15 amino acids. V was shortened by 1 base and J by 3 bases, with 10 bases between the two germline ends. The CDR3 DNA sequence: TGTGCCAGCAGCTTAGGGGCCGGAAACTACAATGAGCAGTTCTTC. Encoded protein: CASSLGAGNYNEQFF.

Here the CDR3 reads CASSPGDRSNYGYTF. CDR3 coding DNA: TGCGCCAGCAGCCCGGGGGACAGGAGTAACTATGGCTACACCTTC. The rearrangement joins TRBV5-1 to TRBJ1-2, with 8 bases lining up with TRBD1. The ends lost 4 bases at V and 1 base at J; junction bases unmatched: 6. CDR1 is SGHRS and CDR2 is YFSETQ in the germline V gene. The CDR3 consists of 15 residues. Full variable domain (outside the CDR3, taken from reference TRBV5-1 and TRBJ1-2): KAGVTQTPRYLIKTRGQQVTLSCSPISGHRSVSWYQQTPGQGLQFLFEYFSETQRNKGNFPGRFSGRQFSNSRSEMNVSTLELGDSALYLCASSPGDRSNYGYTFGSGTRLTVV.

This chain connects TRBV4-2 to TRBJ2-2, with D perhaps TRBD1 (6 bases). Trimming took 1 base from V and 5 from J, leaving 14 bases between them. This CDR3 region has 16 residues. From germline, CDR1 is LGHNA and CDR2 YNFKEQ. CDR3 DNA: TGTGCCAGCAGCCAAGGTCCGTCAGGGGAAACCGGGGAGCTGTTTTTT. As protein: CASSQGPSGETGELFF.